Each of the 3 T cell receptor beta chains below was sequenced from the same sample in a study of cytomegalovirus exposure and HLA in healthy donors. TCRdb's copy holds only in-frame clones and misses some; the assay was immunoSEQ multiplex PCR. The repertoire includes 110,000 to 150,000 clones, about 90% of them detected once, and roughly 3% sits in the top ten. The sequenced sample consisted of PBMCs. These receptors were obtained from a man younger than 35 in good health and CMV-seronegative.

V usage is TRBV2 and J usage is TRBJ1-4, with D maybe TRBD1 (5 bases). V was pared by 4 bases and J by 4 bases, with 13 bases between. The CDR3 consists of 15 residues. The germline gives CDR1 SNHLY, CDR2 FYNNEI. The CDR3 nucleotides are TGTGCCAGCAGTGCATCGGGACTGAGTAATGAAAAACTGTTTTTT. This sequence encodes CASSASGLSNEKLFF.

The chain employs TRBV20-1 and TRBJ1-4; 8 bases are shared with TRBD1. The CDR3 runs 11 residues. The J segment lost 12 bases and the V segment lost 1 base, leaving 1 base of the junction unmatched. Germline CDR1 reads DFQATT; CDR2 reads SNEGSKA (reference sequence). In nucleotides, the CDR3 is TGCAGTGCTAGAGCGACAGGGGAACTGTTTTTT. Amino acid sequence: CSARATGELFF.

V gene TRBV6-6 combines with J gene TRBJ1-2, with D possibly matching TRBD1 (6 bases). The CDR3 spans 15 residues. CDR1 MNHNY and CDR2 SVGAGI come from the germline V gene (reference sequence). Trimming took off 5 bases at V and 1 base at J, with 14 bases between the two ends. In nucleotides, the CDR3 is TGTGCCAGCAGTCACAGGGACACCTATAACTATGGCTACACCTTC. The encoded protein is CASSHRDTYNYGYTF.